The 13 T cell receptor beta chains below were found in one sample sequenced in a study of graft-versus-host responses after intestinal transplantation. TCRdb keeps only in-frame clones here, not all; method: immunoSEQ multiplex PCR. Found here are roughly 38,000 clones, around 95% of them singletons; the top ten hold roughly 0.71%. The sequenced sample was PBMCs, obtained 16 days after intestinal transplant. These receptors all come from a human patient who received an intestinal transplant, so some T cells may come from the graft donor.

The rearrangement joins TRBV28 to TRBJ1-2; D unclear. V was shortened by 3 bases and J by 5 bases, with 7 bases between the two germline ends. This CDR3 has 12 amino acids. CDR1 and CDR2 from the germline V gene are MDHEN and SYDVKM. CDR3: CASSFRRYGYTF. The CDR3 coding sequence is TGTGCCAGCAGTTTTAGGAGGTATGGCTACACCTTC.

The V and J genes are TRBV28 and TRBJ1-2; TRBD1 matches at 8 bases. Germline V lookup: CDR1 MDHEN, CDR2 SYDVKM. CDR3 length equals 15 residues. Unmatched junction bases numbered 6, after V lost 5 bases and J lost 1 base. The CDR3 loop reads CASSPDRGLNYGYTF. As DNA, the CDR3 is TGTGCCAGCAGTCCCGACAGGGGACTTAACTATGGCTACACCTTC.

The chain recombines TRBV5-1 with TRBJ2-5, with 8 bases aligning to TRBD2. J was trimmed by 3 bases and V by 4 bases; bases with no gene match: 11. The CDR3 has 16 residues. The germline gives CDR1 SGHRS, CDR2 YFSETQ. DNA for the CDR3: TGCGCCAGCAGCCTTCTTCCAGCGGGAGCGGAAGAGACCCAGTACTTC. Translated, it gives CASSLLPAGAEETQYF.

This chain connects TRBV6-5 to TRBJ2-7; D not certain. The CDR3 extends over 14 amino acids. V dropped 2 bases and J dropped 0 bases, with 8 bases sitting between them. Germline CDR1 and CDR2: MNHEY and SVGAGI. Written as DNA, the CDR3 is TGTGCCAGCAGTTACGTACCCTACTCCTACGAGCAGTACTTC. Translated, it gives CASSYVPYSYEQYF.

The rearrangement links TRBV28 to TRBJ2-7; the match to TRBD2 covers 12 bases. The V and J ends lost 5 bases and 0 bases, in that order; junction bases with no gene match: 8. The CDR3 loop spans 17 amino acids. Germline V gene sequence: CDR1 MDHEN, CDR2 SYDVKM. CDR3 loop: CASSPTTTSGGSYEQYF. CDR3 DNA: TGTGCCAGCAGTCCCACAACGACTAGCGGGGGCTCCTACGAGCAGTACTTC.

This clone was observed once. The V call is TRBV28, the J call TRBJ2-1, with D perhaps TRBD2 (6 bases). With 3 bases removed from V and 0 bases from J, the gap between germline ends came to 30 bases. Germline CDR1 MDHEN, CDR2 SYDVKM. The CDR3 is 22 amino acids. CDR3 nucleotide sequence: TGTGCCAGCAGTTTCTGGGCTAGCGTCCCGATGCGGACTGAGAGCTCCTACAATGAGCAGTTCTTC. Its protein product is CASSFWASVPMRTESSYNEQFF.

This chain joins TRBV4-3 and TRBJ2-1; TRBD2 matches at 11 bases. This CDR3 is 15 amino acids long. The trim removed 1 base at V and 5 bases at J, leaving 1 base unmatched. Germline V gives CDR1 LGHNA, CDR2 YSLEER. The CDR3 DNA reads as TGCGCCAGCAGCCAAGTTAGCGGGAGGGACAATGAGCAGTTCTTC. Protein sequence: CASSQVSGRDNEQFF.

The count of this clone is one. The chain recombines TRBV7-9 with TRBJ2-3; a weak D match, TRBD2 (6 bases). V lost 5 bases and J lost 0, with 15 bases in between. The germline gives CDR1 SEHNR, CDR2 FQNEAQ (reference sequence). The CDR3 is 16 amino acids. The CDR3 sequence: CASSVTAGPSTDTQYF. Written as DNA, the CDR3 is TGTGCCAGCAGCGTTACAGCGGGTCCGAGCACAGATACGCAGTATTTT.

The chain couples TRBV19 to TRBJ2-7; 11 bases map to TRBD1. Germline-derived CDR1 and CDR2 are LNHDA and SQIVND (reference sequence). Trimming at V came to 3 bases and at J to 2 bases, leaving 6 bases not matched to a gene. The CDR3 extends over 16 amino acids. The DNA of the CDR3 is TGTGCCAGTAGTATTCTACCGGGACAGGGGGCCTACGAGCAGTACTTC. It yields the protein CASSILPGQGAYEQYF.

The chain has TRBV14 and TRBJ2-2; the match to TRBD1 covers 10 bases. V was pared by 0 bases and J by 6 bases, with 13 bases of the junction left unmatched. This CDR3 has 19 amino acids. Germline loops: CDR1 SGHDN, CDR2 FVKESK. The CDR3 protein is CASSQDYAWDRGSSGELFF. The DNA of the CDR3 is TGTGCCAGCAGCCAAGATTACGCCTGGGACAGGGGTTCTTCCGGGGAGCTGTTTTTT.

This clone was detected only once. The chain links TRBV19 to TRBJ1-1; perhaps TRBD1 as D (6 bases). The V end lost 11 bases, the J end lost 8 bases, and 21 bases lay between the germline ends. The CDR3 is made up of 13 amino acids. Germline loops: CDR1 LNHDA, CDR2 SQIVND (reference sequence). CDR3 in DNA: TGTGCCGCCAGTAAGAGGAGGACAGAGGAAGCTTTCTTT. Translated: CAASKRRTEEAFF.

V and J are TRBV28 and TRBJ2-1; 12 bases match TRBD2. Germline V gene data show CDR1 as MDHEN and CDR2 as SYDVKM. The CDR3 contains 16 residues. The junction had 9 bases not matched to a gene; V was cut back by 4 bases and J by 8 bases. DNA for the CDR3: TGTGCCAGCAGTTCCCGACTAGCGGGAGAGCGGGATGAGCAGTTCTTC. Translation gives CASSSRLAGERDEQFF.

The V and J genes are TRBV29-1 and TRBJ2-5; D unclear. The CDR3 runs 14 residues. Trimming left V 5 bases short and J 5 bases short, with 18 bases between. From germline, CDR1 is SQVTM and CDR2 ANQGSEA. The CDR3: CSVPLRRFEETQYF. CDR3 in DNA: TGCAGCGTTCCTCTGCGCAGGTTTGAGGAGACCCAGTACTTC.